This entry lists 30 T cell receptor beta chains sequenced from one sample in a study of cytomegalovirus exposure and HLA in healthy donors. Researchers ran the PCR with 60 Vbeta and 13 Jbeta primers. Here immunoSEQ multiplex PCR was the method, and the copy in TCRdb shows in-frame clones only, minus some. The sample yields about 130,000 clones, roughly four fifths seen once. The sample comprised PBMCs. The receptor source for this set is a boy between 2 and 15 years old in good health and CMV-seronegative.

This clone came up a few times. The V gene is TRBV7-6, the J gene TRBJ2-1; D gene unclear. The CDR3 sequence is 12 residues long. V shed 5 bases and J shed 7 bases, with 9 bases lying between them. In germline, CDR1 is SGHVS, CDR2 FNYEAQ. CDR3 protein: CASSPVRNEQFF. CDR3 nucleotides: TGTGCCAGCAGCCCCGTGAGGAATGAGCAGTTCTTC.

The V call is TRBV5-1, the J call TRBJ1-5, with D possibly matching TRBD1 (5 bases). The CDR3 contains 14 residues. V dropped 10 bases and J dropped 2 bases, with 16 bases sitting between them. Germline V gives CDR1 SGHRS, CDR2 YFSETQ. The CDR3: CAFPLGQRNQPQHF. As DNA, the CDR3 is TGCGCCTTCCCGTTGGGGCAACGCAATCAGCCCCAGCATTTT.

V and J are TRBV5-4 and TRBJ1-2; the D gene is possibly TRBD1 (5 bases). The ends were cut back, 6 bases at V and 4 bases at J, with 16 bases in the middle. CDR1 is SGHNT and CDR2 is YYREEE in the germline V gene (reference sequence). This CDR3 region has 14 residues. This CDR3 reads CASTPEGAAYGYTF. DNA for the CDR3: TGTGCCAGCACTCCTGAAGGGGCGGCCTATGGCTACACCTTC.

The chain links TRBV7-2 to TRBJ2-2, with D possibly matching TRBD2 (6 bases). The CDR3 covers 16 residues. Germline V gene sequence: CDR1 SGHTA, CDR2 FQGNSA. V was clipped by 0 bases and J by 5 bases, with 13 bases between them. CDR3 coding DNA: TGTGCCAGCAGCTTAGCAAGGAGGGGTGGTACCGGGGAGCTGTTTTTT. Its translation: CASSLARRGGTGELFF.

The V gene is TRBV19, the J gene TRBJ2-2; 9 bases are a match to TRBD2. J lost 6 bases, V lost 7 bases, and 15 bases had no gene match. CDR3 length: 17 amino acids. The germline V gene has CDR1 LNHDA and CDR2 SQIVND (reference sequence). The chain's CDR3 is CASTRRVSGSPPGELFF. CDR3 bases: TGTGCCAGTACCCGCCGGGTTAGCGGGAGCCCCCCCGGGGAGCTGTTTTTT. The full variable domain, its missing parts supplied by reference TRBV19 and TRBJ2-2, is DGGITQSPKYLFRKEGQNVTLSCEQNLNHDAMYWYRQDPGQGLRLIYYSQIVNDFQKGDIAEGYSVSREKKESFPLTVTSAQKNPTAFYLCASTRRVSGSPPGELFFGEGSRLTVL.

This clone was detected a few times. This chain joins TRBV6-5 and TRBJ2-5; TRBD2 matches 11 bases. The CDR3 is made up of 13 amino acids. Per germline, CDR1 MNHEY and CDR2 SVGAGI. V dropped 4 bases and J dropped 9; count of bases not matched to a gene: 4. The CDR3 protein is CASSSLAGGAQYF. DNA for the CDR3: TGTGCCAGCAGTTCCTTAGCGGGAGGGGCCCAGTACTTC.

Points on this clone: The junction shows a germline mismatch at one end, possibly a read error. The J gene is TRBJ1-2, the V gene TRBV6-6; tentative D call: TRBD1 (5 bases). The CDR3 is made up of 12 amino acids. Germline V gene sequence: CDR1 MNHNY, CDR2 SVGAGI (reference sequence). The CDR3 DNA sequence: TGTGCCAGCAGTCACGATAGGGGCGAAGACACTTTC. Protein: CASSHDRGEDTF.

The V and J genes are TRBV4-1 and TRBJ2-7; D remains unclear. With 0 bases removed from V and 5 bases from J, the gap between germline ends came to 8 bases. Germline CDR1 reads MGHRA; CDR2 reads YSYEKL. The CDR3 totals 13 residues. The chain's CDR3 is CASSQDREDEQYF. The CDR3 coding sequence is TGCGCCAGCAGCCAAGATCGCGAGGACGAGCAGTACTTC.

This CDR3 reads CASSAGERNSPLHF. DNA for the CDR3: TGTGCCAGTAGCGCGGGAGAAAGAAATTCACCCCTCCACTTT. The gene calls are TRBV19 and TRBJ1-6; D gene ambiguous. With 6 bases removed from V and 7 bases from J, the gap between germline ends came to 13 bases. This CDR3 spans 14 amino acids. Germline V lookup: CDR1 LNHDA, CDR2 SQIVND (reference sequence). Combining the CDR3 with reference TRBV19 and TRBJ1-6 gives the whole variable domain DGGITQSPKYLFRKEGQNVTLSCEQNLNHDAMYWYRQDPGQGLRLIYYSQIVNDFQKGDIAEGYSVSREKKESFPLTVTSAQKNPTAFYLCASSAGERNSPLHFGNGTRLTVT.

The CDR3 reads CASSLTSVAGELFF. As DNA, the CDR3 is TGTGCCAGCAGCTTGACTAGCGTGGCCGGGGAGCTGTTTTTT. The chain combines TRBV5-5 with TRBJ2-2; 7 bases match TRBD2. Germline V gene sequence: CDR1 SGHKS, CDR2 YYEKEE (reference sequence). The CDR3 has 14 amino acids. The V segment lost 1 base and the J segment 6 bases; nucleotides outside the gene matches: 3.

V is TRBV5-1 and J is TRBJ1-1; D uncertain. The CDR3 is 11 amino acids. V was shortened by 3 bases and J by 8 bases, with 8 bases between the two germline ends. Germline assignment: CDR1 SGHRS and CDR2 YFSETQ. The CDR3 coding sequence is TGCGCCAGCAGCTCCGGGGTAGAAGCTTTCTTT. Protein sequence: CASSSGVEAFF.

This clone was seen a single time. Here the CDR3 DNA reads TGTGCTAGTGGTTTGTGGGGAGTGAACACTGAAGCTTTCTTT. Encoded protein: CASGLWGVNTEAFF. The rearrangement uses TRBV12-5 and TRBJ1-1; the D is unclear. Germline-derived CDR1 and CDR2 are LGHNT and FRNRAP. The CDR3 has 14 amino acids. Deletions cut 2 bases from V and 0 bases from J, with 7 bases between. Full variable domain (outside the CDR3, taken from reference TRBV12-5 and TRBJ1-1): DARVTQTPRHKVTEMGQEVTMRCQPILGHNTVFWYRQTMMQGLELLAYFRNRAPLDDSGMPKDRFSAEMPDATLATLKIQPSEPRDSAVYFCASGLWGVNTEAFFGQGTRLTVV.

Turning to this clone: Other DNA sequences in this sample translate to the same CDR3. The genes are TRBV2 and TRBJ2-6; the D gene is possibly TRBD1 (5 bases). V shed 4 bases and J shed 0 bases, with 13 bases lying between them. The CDR3 spans 17 residues. Germline V lookup: CDR1 SNHLY, CDR2 FYNNEI. The CDR3 reads CASSARTLSSGANVLTF. In DNA form, the CDR3 reads TGTGCCAGCAGTGCTAGGACACTGAGCTCTGGGGCCAACGTCCTGACTTTC.

The CDR3 sequence is CASKGWDCSYEQYF. CDR3 nucleotide sequence: TGCGCCAGCAAGGGCTGGGACTGCTCCTACGAGCAGTACTTC. The chain recombines TRBV4-1 with TRBJ2-7; tentative D call: TRBD2 (6 bases). Per germline, CDR1 MGHRA and CDR2 YSYEKL. The CDR3 loop spans 14 amino acids. V lost 7 bases, J lost 0 bases, and 13 bases lay in between.

The V call is TRBV5-1, the J call TRBJ1-1; D gene unclear. The germline V and J ends were trimmed by 5 bases and 4 bases, with 12 bases remaining between them. Germline lookup yields CDR1 SGHRS and CDR2 YFSETQ. The CDR3 covers 13 residues. This chain's CDR3 is CASRAAEVTEAFF. The CDR3 DNA reads as TGCGCCAGCAGGGCGGCAGAAGTCACTGAAGCTTTCTTT.

The V and J genes are TRBV5-1 and TRBJ1-2, with 8 bases identical to TRBD1. Germline V gene data show CDR1 as SGHRS and CDR2 as YFSETQ. This CDR3 contains 13 residues. The V and J ends lost 5 bases and 3 bases, in that order; junction bases with no gene match: 3. The CDR3 here is CASRTGADYGYTF. The CDR3 DNA reads as TGCGCCAGCAGGACAGGGGCCGACTATGGCTACACCTTC. Full variable domain (remainder filled in from reference TRBV5-1 and TRBJ1-2): KAGVTQTPRYLIKTRGQQVTLSCSPISGHRSVSWYQQTPGQGLQFLFEYFSETQRNKGNFPGRFSGRQFSNSRSEMNVSTLELGDSALYLCASRTGADYGYTFGSGTRLTVV.

The rearrangement links TRBV12-5 to TRBJ1-2, with D uncertain. Germline V gene sequence: CDR1 LGHNT, CDR2 FRNRAP. V was pared by 2 bases and J by 3 bases, with 13 bases between. The CDR3 is 15 amino acids. This CDR3 is CASGLRGIEDYGYTF. The CDR3 DNA is TGTGCTAGTGGTTTGAGAGGAATTGAGGACTATGGCTACACCTTC.

This clone was seen a few times. V gene TRBV6-4 combines with J gene TRBJ2-3, with D possibly being TRBD2 (5 bases). Looked up from germline, CDR1 is MRHNA and CDR2 is SNTAGT. The CDR3 spans 15 residues. Trimming removed 4 bases from V and 1 base from J, with 12 bases in between. For the CDR3, the DNA is TGTGCCAGCAGTGGAGCTGAGGGCGGCACAGATACGCAGTATTTT. Translated, it gives CASSGAEGGTDTQYF.

This clone was detected only once. V usage is TRBV7-2 and J usage is TRBJ2-5, with D perhaps TRBD2 (5 bases). Germline V CDR1 and CDR2: SGHTA, FQGNSA. V lost 5 bases and J lost 2, with 15 bases in between. The CDR3 has 15 residues. Here the CDR3 DNA reads TGTGCCAGCAGCCAGATCGGGGTAGAACAAGAGACCCAGTACTTC. Residues: CASSQIGVEQETQYF.

The chain couples TRBV7-9 to TRBJ2-5, with D possibly being TRBD1 (6 bases). Germline CDR1 and CDR2: SEHNR and FQNEAQ (reference sequence). The CDR3 loop spans 16 amino acids. Trimming cost V 5 bases and J 1 base, with 17 bases left between them. The CDR3 protein is CASSKNADSLQETQYF. The CDR3 DNA reads TGTGCCAGCAGCAAGAACGCGGACAGCCTCCAAGAGACCCAGTACTTC.

The rearrangement joins TRBV7-3 to TRBJ2-5, with D maybe TRBD2 (6 bases). The CDR3 is 14 amino acids. Germline assignment: CDR1 SGHTA and CDR2 FQGTGA. Trimming removed 2 bases from V and 4 bases from J, with 11 bases in between. In DNA, the CDR3 is TGTGCCAGCAGCTTAGGCGGGAATTCAGAGACCCAGTACTTC. Amino acids: CASSLGGNSETQYF.

V gene TRBV6-4 combines with J gene TRBJ1-3; D not resolved. CDR3 length: 17 amino acids. Per germline, CDR1 MRHNA and CDR2 SNTAGT. V was shortened by 0 bases and J by 4 bases, with 16 bases between the two germline ends. This CDR3 is CASSDSPGSVSGNTIYF. DNA of the CDR3: TGTGCCAGCAGTGACTCCCCGGGGTCGGTCTCCGGAAACACCATATATTTT.

This clone has only one observation. DNA for the CDR3: TGTGCCAGCAGCCAAAGGACTAGCGGAAGGGAGACCCAGTACTTC. Translation gives CASSQRTSGRETQYF. The chain combines TRBV13 with TRBJ2-5, with TRBD2 matching 10 bases. Germline V gene data show CDR1 as PRHDT and CDR2 as FYEKMQ (reference sequence). V dropped 5 bases and J dropped 5; count of bases not matched to a gene: 8. The CDR3 sequence is 15 residues long.

The V gene is TRBV29-1, the J gene TRBJ2-7; TRBD1 agrees at 11 bases. The CDR3 loop spans 13 amino acids. Germline V gene lookup returns CDR1 SQVTM and CDR2 ANQGSEA. After removal of 7 bases from V and 2 bases from J, the junction contained 4 bases not matched to a gene. The CDR3: CSAGTGGTYEQYF. In DNA form, the CDR3 reads TGCAGCGCTGGGACAGGGGGGACCTACGAGCAGTACTTC.

The chain employs TRBV6-5 and TRBJ1-2; D gene ambiguous. The V and J ends lost 3 bases and 4 bases respectively, with 9 bases between them. Germline CDR1 MNHEY, CDR2 SVGAGI. This CDR3 comprises 13 residues. This CDR3 reads CASSYTRSYGYTF. For the CDR3, the DNA is TGTGCCAGCAGTTATACGAGATCCTATGGCTACACCTTC.

The genes are TRBV21-1 and TRBJ2-7; TRBD2 is the table's D call, not checked against the DNA. TRBV21-1 is an annotated pseudogene. There are 14 residues in the CDR3. In DNA, the CDR3 is TGTGCCCGGCGGGGTGTCCAATCCTCCTACGAGCAGTACGTC. Its translation is CARRGVQSSYEQYV.

The V call is TRBV7-7, the J call TRBJ2-5, with TRBD1 matching 7 bases. V trimming: 10 bases; J trimming: 13 bases; junction bases outside the gene matches: 12. Germline-derived CDR1 and CDR2 are SSHAT and FNYEAQ (reference sequence). CDR3 length: 11 amino acids. CDR3 sequence (DNA): TGTGCCATCCCTAAGGGGGCAGGGTTGTACTTC. The encoded protein is CAIPKGAGLYF.

This chain uses TRBV14 with TRBJ1-3; TRBD1 agrees at 7 bases. CDR1 and CDR2 from the germline V gene are SGHDN and FVKESK. Trimming removed 6 bases from V and 2 bases from J; junction bases left unmatched: 7. The length of the CDR3 is 15 residues. The CDR3 region is CASSGKTGPGNTIYF. As DNA, the CDR3 is TGTGCCAGCAGTGGTAAGACAGGGCCTGGAAACACCATATATTTT.

The count of this clone is one. V and J are TRBV4-2 and TRBJ1-4; no clear D. Trimming took off 4 bases at V and 8 bases at J, with 11 bases between the two ends. Germline CDR1 LGHNA, CDR2 YNFKEQ. The CDR3 sequence is 13 residues long. The CDR3 DNA is TGTGCCAGCAGCCCCTGGGGAGAGGAAAAACTGTTTTTT. As protein: CASSPWGEEKLFF.

The rearrangement joins TRBV7-8 to TRBJ2-1; 7 bases align to TRBD2. This CDR3 is built from 14 residues. The germline CDR1 and CDR2 sequences are SGHVS and FQNEAQ. V lost 3 bases to trimming and J lost 6 bases; unmatched junction nucleotides: 5. As DNA, the CDR3 is TGTGCCAGCAGCTTGGCGGGAGAAGGCAATGAGCAGTTCTTC. Translation: CASSLAGEGNEQFF.